The 21 T cell receptor beta chains listed next were all sequenced from one sample in a study of cytomegalovirus exposure and HLA in healthy donors. PCR primers comprised 60 Vbeta and 13 Jbeta primers. Measured with immunoSEQ multiplex PCR; TCRdb has only the in-frame clones, and not every one. The repertoire includes about 37,000 clones, roughly 80% of them detected once, and roughly 9.3% sits in the top ten. The sample was PBMCs. All receptors come from a woman aged 40 to 49 in good health and CMV-seronegative.

This clone showed up just once. This chain joins TRBV4-1 and TRBJ2-3; D remains unclear. The CDR3 has 13 residues. V lost 0 bases, J lost 5 bases, and 6 bases lay in between. Germline lookup yields CDR1 MGHRA and CDR2 YSYEKL. CDR3 sequence: CASSQDLVDTQYF. As DNA, the CDR3 is TGCGCCAGCAGCCAAGATCTAGTAGATACGCAGTATTTT.

V is TRBV5-1 and J is TRBJ2-1, with D tentatively TRBD2 (5 bases). V shed 2 bases and J shed 2 bases, with 8 bases lying between them. CDR1 is SGHRS, CDR2 YFSETQ, per germline. The CDR3 has 14 amino acids. Written as DNA, the CDR3 is TGCGCCAGCAGCTTCGGGGAAACCTACAATGAGCAGTTCTTC. This sequence encodes CASSFGETYNEQFF.

V is TRBV19 and J is TRBJ2-1; 10 positions agree with TRBD2. Germline V gene data show CDR1 as LNHDA and CDR2 as SQIVND (reference sequence). With 10 bases clipped from V and 3 bases from J, the junction kept 3 bases outside the gene matches. The CDR3 has 13 amino acids. The CDR3 nucleotides read TGTGCCACAGGACTAGCGGACTACAATGAGCAGTTCTTC. Translation gives CATGLADYNEQFF.

The chain has TRBV2 and TRBJ1-2, with D possibly TRBD1 on 6 matching bases. V lost 8 bases, J lost 5 bases, and 12 bases lay in between. CDR3 length: 12 amino acids. CDR1 and CDR2 from the germline V gene are SNHLY and FYNNEI. In DNA form, the CDR3 reads TGTGCCAGCGGAGGACAGTATTATGGCTACACCTTC. This codes for CASGGQYYGYTF.

This clone has only a few counts. V usage is TRBV11-2 and J usage is TRBJ2-7; D is unclear. Between the trimmed V and J ends, which lost 1 base and 6 bases, there was a span of 7 bases. CDR1 and CDR2 (germline): SGHAT, FQNNGV. This CDR3 has 12 amino acids. The CDR3 protein is CASSLVLGEQYV. CDR3 bases: TGTGCCAGCAGCTTAGTGTTGGGCGAGCAGTACGTC.

V is TRBV21-1 and J is TRBJ2-5; TRBD2 reflects the table's D call only, with no check against the DNA. TRBV21-1 counts as a pseudogene. The CDR3 is 13 amino acids. Here the CDR3 DNA reads TGTGCCAGCAGCAAGGGGGGTCGGGAGACCCAGTACTTC. Residues: CASSKGGRETQYF.

In DNA form, the CDR3 reads TGTGCCAGCAGTGAGGGACAGGCCAAGCCTCAGCCCCAGCATTTT. This gives the protein CASSEGQAKPQPQHF. The J gene is TRBJ1-5, the V gene TRBV2, with 8 bases identical to TRBD1. Unmatched junction bases numbered 7, after V lost 3 bases and J lost 6 bases. From germline, CDR1 is SNHLY and CDR2 FYNNEI. This CDR3 is built from 15 residues. The full variable domain, its missing parts supplied by reference TRBV2 and TRBJ1-5, is EPEVTQTPSHQVTQMGQEVILRCVPISNHLYFYWYRQILGQKVEFLVSFYNNEISEKSEIFDDQFSVERPDGSNFTLKIRSTKLEDSAMYFCASSEGQAKPQPQHFGDGTRLSIL.

This clone was counted a single time. This chain joins TRBV2 and TRBJ2-4; D is perhaps TRBD1 (6 bases). The CDR3 has 15 amino acids. V lost 2 bases and J 7 bases, leaving 15 bases between the germline ends. CDR1 is SNHLY, CDR2 FYNNEI, per germline. The CDR3 protein is CASSESRGYRNIQYF. For the CDR3, the DNA is TGTGCCAGCAGTGAATCCAGGGGATATCGGAACATTCAGTACTTC.

This clone was observed a single time. This chain connects TRBV13 to TRBJ1-1; D is possibly TRBD1 (6 bases). The germline V and J ends were trimmed by 3 bases and 6 bases, with 11 bases remaining between them. Germline CDR1 PRHDT, CDR2 FYEKMQ (reference sequence). The CDR3 runs 13 residues. CDR3 coding DNA: TGTGCCAGCAGCTTGACAGGACCCCCTGAAGCTTTCTTT. Amino acids: CASSLTGPPEAFF.

This clone was counted once. The V gene is TRBV7-9, the J gene TRBJ2-1; 14 nucleotides line up with TRBD2. From germline, CDR1 is SEHNR and CDR2 FQNEAQ (reference sequence). After removal of 1 base from V and 7 bases from J, the junction contained 3 bases not matched to a gene. The CDR3 runs to 16 residues. CDR3 sequence (DNA): TGTGCCAGCAGCTTAGGGACTAGCGGGGGGAGGAATGAGCAGTTCTTC. It yields the protein CASSLGTSGGRNEQFF.

This chain joins TRBV5-5 and TRBJ1-1, with a tentative D call TRBD1 (6 bases). Trimming left V 0 bases short and J 3 bases short, with 6 bases between. The CDR3 contains 13 residues. Per germline, CDR1 SGHKS and CDR2 YYEKEE (reference sequence). CDR3: CASSLDRDTEAFF. The DNA for the CDR3 is TGTGCCAGCAGCTTGGACAGGGACACTGAAGCTTTCTTT.

This clone was detected once. V gene TRBV6-1 combines with J gene TRBJ2-3, with TRBD1 identical over 8 bases. The trim removed 4 bases at V and 0 bases at J, leaving 12 bases unmatched. Germline V lookup: CDR1 MNHNS, CDR2 SASEGT. The CDR3 loop spans 18 amino acids. DNA for the CDR3: TGTGCCAGCAGTGCCAGGGGGCGGGCTAGCCGTAGCACAGATACGCAGTATTTT. This encodes CASSARGRASRSTDTQYF.

The V call is TRBV5-1, the J call TRBJ2-5, with 7 nucleotides matching TRBD1. This CDR3 region has 15 residues. From germline, CDR1 is SGHRS and CDR2 YFSETQ. J lost 5 bases, V lost 1 base, and 8 bases had no gene match. The CDR3 DNA sequence: TGCGCCAGCAGCTTGTTCGGGACAGAGAGGGAGACCCAGTACTTC. Amino acid sequence: CASSLFGTERETQYF.

The CDR3 bases are TGCGCCAGCAGCTTGGTTGAACAGATTAATTCACCCCTCCACTTT. It specifies CASSLVEQINSPLHF. The chain employs TRBV5-1 and TRBJ1-6; no definite D call. The CDR3 spans 15 residues. V was clipped by 0 bases and J by 6 bases, with 10 bases between them. Per germline, CDR1 SGHRS and CDR2 YFSETQ.

The V and J genes are TRBV2 and TRBJ1-1; D remains unclear. Germline V lookup: CDR1 SNHLY, CDR2 FYNNEI. The CDR3 has 14 amino acids. Trimming stripped 4 bases from V and 2 bases from J, with 11 bases between. CDR3 loop: CASSVRTGNTEAFF. The DNA for the CDR3 is TGTGCCAGCAGTGTCCGGACGGGAAACACTGAAGCTTTCTTT.

This clone was found a few times. The CDR3 here is CASSPLIEGSLDGYTF. CDR3 in DNA: TGTGCCAGCTCACCACTCATCGAGGGTAGTCTTGATGGCTACACCTTC. J is TRBJ1-2 and V is TRBV18; D gene ambiguous. This CDR3 spans 16 amino acids. Trimming stripped 1 base from V and 6 bases from J, with 18 bases between. The V gene's germline CDR1 is KGHSH and CDR2 LQKENI.

J is TRBJ2-2 and V is TRBV28, with a tentative D call TRBD1 (5 bases). CDR1 is MDHEN and CDR2 is SYDVKM in the germline V gene. The CDR3 runs 16 residues. The V and J ends lost 2 bases and 5 bases respectively, with 15 bases between them. The CDR3 here is CASSLLWGAETGELFF. CDR3 DNA sequence: TGTGCCAGCAGTTTACTATGGGGCGCAGAGACCGGGGAGCTGTTTTTT. The full variable domain, its missing parts supplied by reference TRBV28 and TRBJ2-2, is DVKVTQSSRYLVKRTGEKVFLECVQDMDHENMFWYRQDPGLGLRLIYFSYDVKMKEKGDIPEGYSVSREKKERFSLILESASTNQTSMYLCASSLLWGAETGELFFGEGSRLTVL.

This chain uses TRBV5-4 with TRBJ1-1; D is unclear. Per the germline V gene, CDR1 is SGHNT and CDR2 is YYREEE (reference sequence). The ends were cut back, 7 bases at V and 5 bases at J, with 12 bases in the middle. CDR3 length equals 12 residues. The CDR3 DNA is TGTGCCAGCTCTCGGAGGGAAACTGAAGCTTTCTTT. As protein: CASSRRETEAFF.

The gene calls are TRBV7-2 and TRBJ2-7; D may be TRBD1 (6 bases). The ends were cut back, 2 bases at V and 4 bases at J, with 15 bases in the middle. Germline CDR1 and CDR2: SGHTA and FQGNSA. The CDR3 has 15 residues. CDR3 region: CASSLLLGAAYEQYF. As DNA, the CDR3 is TGTGCCAGCAGCTTATTGTTGGGGGCGGCTTACGAGCAGTACTTC.

The V call is TRBV27, the J call TRBJ1-2; maybe TRBD1 (6 bases). V gave up 4 bases and J gave up 7 bases, with 13 bases separating them. This CDR3 is built from 13 residues. Germline assignment: CDR1 MNHEY and CDR2 SMNVEV (reference sequence). This chain's CDR3 is CASSSQGFSGYTF. The CDR3 nucleotides read TGTGCCAGCAGTTCCCAGGGGTTCAGTGGCTACACCTTC.

The chain joins TRBV6-5 to TRBJ2-7; D may be TRBD1 (7 bases). Germline V CDR1 and CDR2: MNHEY, SVGAGI. Trimming took off 6 bases at V and 4 bases at J, with 19 bases between the two ends. The CDR3 runs 15 residues. The CDR3 DNA reads as TGTGCCAGCAGGCCAGGGGGGTCTTCCGTATACGAGCAGTACTTC. This codes for CASRPGGSSVYEQYF.